This T cell receptor beta chain was observed in a study of cytomegalovirus exposure and HLA in healthy donors. At the level of the study: It was reported in a later analysis that the same platform had been used for the 120 or so validation repertoires as for the 550 to 700 first-cohort repertoires. General study findings and limits: Altogether, 150 to 200 TCR beta chains were recorded as cytomegalovirus-associated.

Note on this clone: Its target is not known.

The repertoire was sequenced with immunoSEQ multiplex PCR; TCRdb's copy has only in-frame clones and lacks some. The sample contains fewer than 150,000 clones, 85% to 90% of which appear only once. Donors were drawn from the approximately 110-subject validation cohort, separate from the approximately 700-subject first cohort. CDR3 length equals 18 residues. Trimming cost V 4 bases and J 0 bases; bases outside gene matches: 11. Germline-derived CDR1 and CDR2 are SEHNR and FQNEAQ (reference sequence). The sequenced sample consisted of PBMCs. This sequence originates from a man younger than 45 in good health and CMV-seronegative. This chain joins TRBV7-9 and TRBJ1-4; 7 bases line up with TRBD1. CDR3 DNA: TGTGCCAGCAGCTCAAATTACCCCAGGGGGACAACTAATGAAAAACTGTTTTTT. This codes for CASSSNYPRGTTNEKLFF.